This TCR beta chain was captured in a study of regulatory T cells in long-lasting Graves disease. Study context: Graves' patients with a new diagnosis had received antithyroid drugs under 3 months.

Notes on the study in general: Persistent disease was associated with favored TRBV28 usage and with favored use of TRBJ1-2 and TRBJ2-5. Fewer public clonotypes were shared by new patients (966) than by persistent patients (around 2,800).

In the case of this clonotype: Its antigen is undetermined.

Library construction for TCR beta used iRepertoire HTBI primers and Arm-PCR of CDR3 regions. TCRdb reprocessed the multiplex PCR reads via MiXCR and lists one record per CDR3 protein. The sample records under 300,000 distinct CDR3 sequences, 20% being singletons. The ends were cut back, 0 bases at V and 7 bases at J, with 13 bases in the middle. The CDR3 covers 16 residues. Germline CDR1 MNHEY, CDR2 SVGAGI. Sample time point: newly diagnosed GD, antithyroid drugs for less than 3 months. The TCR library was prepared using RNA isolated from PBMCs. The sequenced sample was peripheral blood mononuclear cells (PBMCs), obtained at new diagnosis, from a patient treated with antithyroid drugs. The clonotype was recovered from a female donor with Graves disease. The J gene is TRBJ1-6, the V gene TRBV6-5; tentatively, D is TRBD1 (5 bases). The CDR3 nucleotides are TGTGCCAGCAGTTACTCGGCTGCGGGGGGAAATTCACCCCTCCACTTT. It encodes CASSYSAAGGNSPLHF.